The present T cell receptor beta chain was sequenced within a study of cytomegalovirus exposure and HLA in healthy donors. The PCR made use of 60 Vbeta and 13 Jbeta primers. Repertoires were generated with immunoSEQ multiplex PCR, while TCRdb's copy carries only in-frame clones and drops some. The sample includes about 300,000 clones, just over 85% of them seen just once. Sequencing input: PBMCs. The origin of this receptor is a man aged 35-49 years in good health and CMV-seropositive.

For the CDR3, the DNA is TGCGCCAGCAGTGGGGGTCGGACTAGCGGGAGACAAGAGACCCAGTACTTC. Its translation is CASSGGRTSGRQETQYF. The V call is TRBV5-1, the J call TRBJ2-5, with TRBD2 identical over 13 bases. CDR1 and CDR2 from the germline V gene are SGHRS and YFSETQ. V shed 5 bases, J shed 2 bases, and the junction held 9 bases outside the gene matches. The CDR3 sequence is 17 residues long.